This T cell receptor beta chain was recovered during a study of blood T cell repertoires in COVID-19. The germline V and J ends were trimmed by 2 bases and 4 bases, with 7 bases remaining between them. Germline-derived CDR1 and CDR2 are SGHKS and YYEKEE (reference sequence). The CDR3 totals 13 residues. Profiled with immunoSEQ multiplex PCR; TCRdb holds only in-frame clones, not every one. This table has about 78,000 clones, 80% to 95% appearing once. This chain links TRBV5-5 with TRBJ1-5; D gene uncertain. The source is a woman aged 80 or older with acute or convalescent COVID-19. What was sequenced was peripheral blood. DNA for the CDR3: TGTGCCAGCAGCTTTGGAGGAAATCAGCCCCAGCATTTT. The encoded protein is CASSFGGNQPQHF.